This TCR beta chain was sequenced during a study of blood T cell repertoires in COVID-19. Original analysis: Reference gene primer amplification yielded estimated nucleated cell counts. Data came from immunoSEQ multiplex PCR; TCRdb stores just in-frame clones and leaves some out. V and J calls and clone size come straight from that table; D and trimming were deduced from the DNA. The repertoire holds about 200,000 clones, with approximately 90% as singletons. The junction had 7 bases not matched to a gene; V was cut back by 3 bases and J by 7 bases. The CDR3 length is 15 residues. The germline V gene encodes CDR1 LNHNV and CDR2 YYDKDF (reference sequence). Participants were placed into cohorts based on the clinical history they reported.

The rearrangement joins TRBV15 to TRBJ1-5; TRBD1 aligns across 9 bases. The TCR sequence derives from a man aged 30-40 years who had recovered from COVID-19. The sequencing input was PBMCs or T cells enriched from blood (not recorded which). CDR3 DNA sequence: TGTGCCACCAGCAGCCCTACAGGGGGCGGGCAGCCCCAGCATTTT. Residues: CATSSPTGGGQPQHF.